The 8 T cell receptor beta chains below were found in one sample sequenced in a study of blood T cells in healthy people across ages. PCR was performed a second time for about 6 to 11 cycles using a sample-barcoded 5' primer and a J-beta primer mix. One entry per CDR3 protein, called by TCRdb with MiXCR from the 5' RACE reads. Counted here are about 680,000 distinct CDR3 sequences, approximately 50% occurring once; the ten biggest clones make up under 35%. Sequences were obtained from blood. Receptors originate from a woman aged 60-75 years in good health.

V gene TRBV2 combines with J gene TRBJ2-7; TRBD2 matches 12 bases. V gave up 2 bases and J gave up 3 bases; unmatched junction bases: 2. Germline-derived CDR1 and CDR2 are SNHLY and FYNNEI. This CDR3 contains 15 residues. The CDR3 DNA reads TGTGCCAGCAGTGAATCTAGCGGGAGGGGCTACGAGCAGTACTTC. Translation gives CASSESSGRGYEQYF. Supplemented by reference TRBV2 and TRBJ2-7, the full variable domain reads EPEVTQTPSHQVTQMGQEVILRCVPISNHLYFYWYRQILGQKVEFLVSFYNNEISEKSEIFDDQFSVERPDGSNFTLKIRSTKLEDSAMYFCASSESSGRGYEQYFGPGTRLTVT.

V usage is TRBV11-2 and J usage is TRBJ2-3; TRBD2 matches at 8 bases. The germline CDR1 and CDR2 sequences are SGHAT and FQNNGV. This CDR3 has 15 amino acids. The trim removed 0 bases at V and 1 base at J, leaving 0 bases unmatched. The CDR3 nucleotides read TGTGCCAGCAGCTTAGACGGGAGGGGCACAGATACGCAGTATTTT. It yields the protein CASSLDGRGTDTQYF.

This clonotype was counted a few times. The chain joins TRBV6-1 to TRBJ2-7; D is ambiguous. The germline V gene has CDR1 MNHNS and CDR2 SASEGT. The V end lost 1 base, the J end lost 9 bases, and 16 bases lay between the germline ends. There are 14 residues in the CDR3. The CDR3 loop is CASSEDGSFPLQYF. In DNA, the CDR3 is TGTGCCAGCAGTGAAGACGGCTCTTTTCCTCTGCAGTACTTC.

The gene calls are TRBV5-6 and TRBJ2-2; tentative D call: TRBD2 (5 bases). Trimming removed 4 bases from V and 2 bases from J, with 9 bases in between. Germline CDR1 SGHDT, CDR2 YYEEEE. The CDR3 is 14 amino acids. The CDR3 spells CASSAGINTGELFF. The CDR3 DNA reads TGTGCCAGCAGCGCCGGGATCAACACCGGGGAGCTGTTTTTT.

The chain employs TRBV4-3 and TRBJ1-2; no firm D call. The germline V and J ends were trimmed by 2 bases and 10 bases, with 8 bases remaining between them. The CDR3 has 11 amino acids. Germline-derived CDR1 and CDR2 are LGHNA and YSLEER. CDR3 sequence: CASSQYNIYTF. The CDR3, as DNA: TGCGCCAGCAGCCAATACAACATCTACACCTTC.

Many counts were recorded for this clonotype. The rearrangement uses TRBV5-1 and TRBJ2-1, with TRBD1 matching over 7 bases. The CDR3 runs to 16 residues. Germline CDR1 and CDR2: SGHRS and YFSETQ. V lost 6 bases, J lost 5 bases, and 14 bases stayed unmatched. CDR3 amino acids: CASTRQGFADNNEQFF. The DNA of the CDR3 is TGCGCCAGCACCCGACAGGGATTCGCGGATAACAATGAGCAGTTCTTC.

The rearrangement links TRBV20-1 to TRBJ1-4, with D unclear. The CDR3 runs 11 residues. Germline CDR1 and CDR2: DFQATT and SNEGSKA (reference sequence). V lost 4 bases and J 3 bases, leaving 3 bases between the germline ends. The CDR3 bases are TGCAGTGCTACGTCTAATGAAAAACTGTTTTTT. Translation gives CSATSNEKLFF.

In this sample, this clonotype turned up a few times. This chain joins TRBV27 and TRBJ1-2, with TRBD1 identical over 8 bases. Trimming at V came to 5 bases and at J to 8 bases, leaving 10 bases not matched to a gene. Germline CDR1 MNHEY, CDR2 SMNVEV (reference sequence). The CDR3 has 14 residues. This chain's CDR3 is CASSPTPGGDGYTF. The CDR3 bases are TGTGCCAGCAGTCCCACCCCAGGGGGCGACGGCTACACCTTC.